Below, one T cell receptor beta chain is given with its context. Antigen specificity is unknown. These data are taken from a study of shared clonotypes between healthy human individuals. Findings and limits, study-wide: Naive subsets usually exceeded memory subsets in estimated richness. When compared with the clonotypes that were shared by all four sorted-subset donors, the non-shared clonotypes turned out to have lower generation probabilities. Across several donors, naive CD4 shared 5% to 6.5%, naive CD8 about 3.2%, memory CD4 over 2%, memory CD8 about 0.4%.

CD4+ cells underwent separation, giving CD45RA+ naive and CD45RA-negative memory subsets. V gave up 0 bases and J gave up 3 bases, with 12 bases separating them. This CDR3 has 15 residues. Per the germline V gene, CDR1 is LGHNA and CDR2 is YNFKEQ. Libraries were prepared by immunoSEQ multiplex PCR; TCRdb keeps only in-frame clonotypes and omits some of them. The top ten clones hold roughly 1.2% of a sample with approximately 1,500,000 clones, more than 95% of them seen once. The J gene is TRBJ2-7, the V gene TRBV4-2; D is unclear. Material: naive CD4+ T cells sorted from blood. Subset in this sample: CD45RA+ positively selected. This TCR came from a man under 40 in good health. The CDR3 coding sequence is TGTGCCAGCAGCCAAGATTTTCGTGGTAGCTACGAGCAGTACTTC. The encoded protein is CASSQDFRGSYEQYF.